This TCR beta chain was captured by sequencing in a study of T cells in Graves' hyperthyroidism and ophthalmopathy. Trimming at V came to 5 bases and at J to 3 bases, leaving 7 bases not matched to a gene. Germline V lookup: CDR1 MNHNS, CDR2 SASEGT. The CDR3 runs 14 residues. At least ten counts were recorded for this clonotype. The antigen remains undetermined. Amplification of TCR beta CDR3 regions used RNA as the template. The TCR CDR3 first-round RT-PCR relied on the HTBI primer set. TCRdb analysed the multiplex PCR reads with MiXCR anew, one entry per CDR3 protein. Among about 200,000 distinct CDR3 sequences listed, 15% to 20% were seen once. Study results and caveats: Also found in blood were most expanded thyroid clonotypes above 0.001.

The receptor comes from a man in his forties or fifties with Graves' hyperthyroidism. V and J are TRBV6-1 and TRBJ2-7; 7 nucleotides align to TRBD1. The sequenced sample was blood. CDR3 sequence (DNA): TGTGCCAGCAGTTCCCGGACAGGTAACTACGAGCAGTACTTC. Translation: CASSSRTGNYEQYF.